This T cell receptor beta chain originates from a study of shared clonotypes between healthy human individuals. Here immunoSEQ multiplex PCR was the method, and the copy in TCRdb shows in-frame clones only, minus some. The sample has over 400,000 clones, approximately 95% seen once. The CDR3 sequence is 13 residues long. Germline CDR1 MDHEN, CDR2 SYDVKM. V shed 6 bases and J shed 10 bases, with 19 bases lying between them. This receptor was taken from a woman between 25 and 40 years old in good health. Material: naive CD4+ T cells sorted from blood. The subset: CD45RA+ positively selected. The rearrangement joins TRBV28 to TRBJ2-7, with D tentatively TRBD1 (6 bases). CDR3 region: CASRTARGIPQYF. The CDR3 DNA follows: TGTGCCAGCAGAACCGCGAGGGGGATCCCACAGTACTTC.